A single sample is the source of the 26 T cell receptor beta chains below, sequenced in a study of Ad26.COV2.S vaccination and SARS-CoV-2 variants. Indicated treatment: some 20 received Ad26.COV2.S at low or high dose, single or two shots; about 5 received placebo; per-sample allocation not given. Specimens were obtained on day 63 following the first vaccine or placebo injection. Produced via immunoSEQ multiplex PCR; TCRdb's table is partial and in-frame only. The sample lists some 240,000 clones; roughly nine tenths were seen once. Sequenced here: peripheral blood, sampled in a trial of Ad26.COV2.S vaccine versus placebo. The receptors were sampled from a person aged 18-65 years who received the Ad26.COV2.S COVID-19 vaccine or a placebo.

The J gene is TRBJ2-5, the V gene TRBV3-1 (or the pseudogene TRBV3-2); D is possibly TRBD2 (6 bases). V lost 4 bases to trimming and J lost 2 bases, with 8 bases between them. The CDR3 is made up of 13 amino acids. CDR1 is LGHDT and CDR2 is YNNKEL in the germline V gene (reference sequence). The CDR3 region has the DNA TGTGCCAGCAGCCGGAGCGGGCAAGAGACCCAGTACTTC. Amino acids: CASSRSGQETQYF.

The chain is built from TRBV4-3 and TRBJ1-5; D perhaps matches TRBD1 (5 bases). This CDR3 contains 15 residues. Germline lookup yields CDR1 LGHNA and CDR2 YSLEER. Trimming took off 0 bases at V and 5 bases at J, with 11 bases between the two ends. The CDR3 spells CASSQDYRSHQPQHF. In DNA, the CDR3 is TGCGCCAGCAGCCAAGATTACAGGTCCCATCAGCCCCAGCATTTT.

A single count supports this clone. J is TRBJ2-1 and V is TRBV7-2, with TRBD1 identical over 7 bases. V was pared by 3 bases and J by 10 bases, with 9 bases of the junction left unmatched. The CDR3 totals 14 residues. Germline values: CDR1 SGHTA, CDR2 FQGNSA. CDR3 coding DNA: TGTGCCAGCAGCTTTGGACAGGCCCCGTCGGAGCAGTTCTTC. It yields the protein CASSFGQAPSEQFF.

This clone has only a few counts. This chain links TRBV19 with TRBJ1-2; maybe TRBD1 (6 bases). The germline CDR1 and CDR2 sequences are LNHDA and SQIVND (reference sequence). V gave up 6 bases and J gave up 7 bases, with 15 bases separating them. This CDR3 has 13 residues. CDR3 loop: CASSLQGISGYTF. The CDR3 DNA is TGTGCCAGTAGCCTTCAGGGGATTTCTGGCTACACCTTC.

V usage is TRBV19 and J usage is TRBJ2-3, with 9 bases matching TRBD1. After removal of 1 base from V and 5 bases from J, the junction contained 7 bases not matched to a gene. CDR3 size: 16 residues. CDR1 and CDR2 from the germline V gene are LNHDA and SQIVND (reference sequence). Here the CDR3 DNA reads TGTGCCAGTAGTATAGGAGGGACAGGGAGTAGAGATACGCAGTATTTT. Its translation is CASSIGGTGSRDTQYF.

This clone was seen only a few times. The CDR3 DNA is TGTGCCAGCTCTCCGGAGTGGACCGCAACCGGGGAGCTGTTTTTT. As protein: CASSPEWTATGELFF. V and J are TRBV18 and TRBJ2-2; D gene uncertain. Germline-derived CDR1 and CDR2 are KGHSH and LQKENI. V shed 6 bases and J shed 5 bases, with 16 bases lying between them. The CDR3 sequence is 15 residues long. The full variable domain, rest sourced from reference TRBV18 and TRBJ2-2, is NAGVMQNPRHLVRRRGQEARLRCSPMKGHSHVYWYRQLPEEGLKFMVYLQKENIIDESGMPKERFSAEFPKEGPSILRIQQVVRGDSAAYFCASSPEWTATGELFFGEGSRLTVL.

This chain links TRBV19 with TRBJ2-7, with a weak D call TRBD2 (6 bases). CDR3 length: 16 residues. V lost 3 bases and J 0 bases, leaving 15 bases between the germline ends. Germline CDR1 and CDR2: LNHDA and SQIVND (reference sequence). CDR3 nucleotides: TGTGCCAGTAGTATTGGTGGGGGGATCAGCTCCTACGAGCAGTACTTC. Translated: CASSIGGGISSYEQYF.

The chain joins TRBV7-9 to TRBJ2-2; TRBD1 agrees at 7 bases. Germline CDR1 and CDR2: SEHNR and FQNEAQ (reference sequence). Losses at the gene ends were 0 bases for V and 6 bases for J; bases not matched to a gene: 4. CDR3 size: 15 residues. The CDR3 loop reads CASSLAGGASGELFF. The CDR3 nucleotides read TGTGCCAGCAGCTTAGCAGGGGGCGCTTCCGGGGAGCTGTTTTTT.

V gene TRBV9 combines with J gene TRBJ2-2; D not certain. CDR1 and CDR2 from the germline V gene are SGDLS and YYNGEE. This CDR3 region has 14 residues. The V end was cut by 4 bases, the J end by 6 bases, with 13 bases between. The CDR3, as DNA: TGTGCCAGCAGCCCCCTCCCTGGCGCCGGGGAGCTGTTTTTT. This sequence encodes CASSPLPGAGELFF. Drawing the rest from reference TRBV9 and TRBJ2-2, the complete variable domain is DSGVTQTPKHLITATGQRVTLRCSPRSGDLSVYWYQQSLDQGLQFLIQYYNGEERAKGNILERFSAQQFPDLHSELNLSSLELGDSALYFCASSPLPGAGELFFGEGSRLTVL.

The chain joins TRBV30 to TRBJ1-1; D is ambiguous. CDR3 length: 12 amino acids. V lost 3 bases and J lost 8, with 13 bases in between. Germline-derived CDR1 and CDR2 are GTSNPN and SVGIG (reference sequence). The CDR3 loop is CAWSGPRPEAFF. In nucleotides, the CDR3 is TGTGCCTGGAGCGGGCCCCGCCCAGAAGCTTTCTTT.

The chain links TRBV6-2 or TRBV6-3 to TRBJ2-5; 13 bases map to TRBD2. The germline CDR1 and CDR2 sequences are MNHEY and SVGEGT. The junction had 3 bases not matched to a gene; V was cut back by 4 bases and J by 4 bases. The CDR3 covers 15 residues. Written as DNA, the CDR3 is TGTGCCAGCAGTTTACTAGCGGGGGGGCCAGAGACCCAGTACTTC. Translated, it gives CASSLLAGGPETQYF.

This sequence joins TRBV7-8 and TRBJ1-5; perhaps TRBD1 as D (6 bases). This CDR3 has 16 amino acids. Trimming removed 5 bases at V and 7 bases at J, with 21 bases between. Germline CDR1 SGHVS, CDR2 FQNEAQ. CDR3 sequence reads: CASSPGRGRFRQPQHF. The CDR3 coding sequence is TGTGCCAGCAGCCCGGGGCGGGGGCGGTTCAGACAGCCCCAGCATTTT.

The V gene is TRBV9, the J gene TRBJ2-1; tentatively, D is TRBD2 (5 bases). Trimming removed 0 bases at V and 10 bases at J, with 26 bases between. Germline CDR1 reads SGDLS; CDR2 reads YYNGEE. The CDR3 runs 18 residues. The CDR3, as DNA: TGTGCCAGCAGCGTAGAGGGCGAGGGAACACTGGTCATGGGGGAGCAGTTCTTC. Its protein product is CASSVEGEGTLVMGEQFF.

CDR3 sequence (DNA): TGTGCCAGCAGCTTATCACCGGGGGCCGGGGAGCTGTTTTTT. Translating it yields CASSLSPGAGELFF. The chain links TRBV7-3 to TRBJ2-2, with D perhaps matching TRBD2 (6 bases). V was cut by 2 bases and J by 6 bases, with 10 bases left in between. Germline values: CDR1 SGHTA, CDR2 FQGTGA. This CDR3 is built from 14 residues.

V gene TRBV5-6 combines with J gene TRBJ1-2; TRBD1 aligns across 10 bases. Trimming cost V 0 bases and J 6 bases; bases outside gene matches: 11. CDR1 and CDR2 (germline): SGHDT, YYEEEE. This CDR3 comprises 17 residues. This CDR3 reads CASSLGGRGQGSDGYTF. In nucleotides, the CDR3 is TGTGCCAGCAGCTTGGGTGGTAGGGGACAGGGGTCGGATGGCTACACCTTC.

The chain carries TRBV15 and TRBJ2-1; D remains unclear. Trimming shortened V by 0 bases and J by 0 bases, and 15 bases separated the two germline ends. Germline lookup yields CDR1 LNHNV and CDR2 YYDKDF (reference sequence). The CDR3 is 18 residues long. CDR3: CATSRDIFSEISYNEQFF. CDR3 sequence (DNA): TGTGCCACCAGCAGAGATATTTTTTCGGAAATCTCCTACAATGAGCAGTTCTTC.

The rearrangement joins TRBV3-1 (or the pseudogene TRBV3-2) to TRBJ1-1; no clear D gene. Germline CDR1 reads LGHDT; CDR2 reads YNNKEL (reference sequence). The CDR3 is 13 residues long. Deletions cut 2 bases from V and 2 bases from J, with 6 bases between. In DNA form, the CDR3 reads TGTGCCAGCAGCCAATTTCGAAACACTGAAGCTTTCTTT. Its translation: CASSQFRNTEAFF.

The chain links TRBV9 to TRBJ2-4, with TRBD2 matching over 14 bases. Trimming cost V 3 bases and J 5 bases; bases outside gene matches: 1. CDR3 length equals 15 residues. Germline V gene lookup returns CDR1 SGDLS and CDR2 YYNGEE. CDR3 region: CASSGLAGGENIQYF. The CDR3 bases are TGTGCCAGCAGCGGACTAGCGGGAGGGGAAAACATTCAGTACTTC.

In nucleotides, the CDR3 is TGTGCCAGCAGCGGCCAGGCGAACACCGGGGAGCTGTTTTTT. It is translated as CASSGQANTGELFF. V and J are TRBV4-2 and TRBJ2-2; D gene ambiguous. The CDR3 has 14 amino acids. CDR1 is LGHNA and CDR2 is YNFKEQ in the germline V gene. The V and J ends lost 5 bases and 0 bases respectively, with 7 bases between them.

The V gene is TRBV6-1, the J gene TRBJ1-3; D uncertain. This CDR3 region has 14 residues. Germline V lookup: CDR1 MNHNS, CDR2 SASEGT. Trimming left V 2 bases short and J 8 bases short, with 13 bases between. The CDR3 DNA reads as TGTGCCAGCAGTGAAAGTCTCTTAGCCGACACCATATATTTT. Amino acid sequence: CASSESLLADTIYF.

This rearrangement joins TRBV10-3 to TRBJ1-2; 9 bases line up with TRBD1. This CDR3 comprises 15 residues. V shed 6 bases, J shed 4 bases, and the junction held 9 bases outside the gene matches. Germline V lookup: CDR1 ENHRY, CDR2 SYGVKD. CDR3 in amino acids: CAISFDRGFPYGYTF. The CDR3 region has the DNA TGTGCCATCAGCTTTGACAGGGGGTTCCCCTATGGCTACACCTTC.

The chain recombines TRBV11-2 with TRBJ1-6; tentative D call: TRBD1 (5 bases). V lost 7 bases to trimming and J lost 6 bases, with 13 bases between them. CDR1 and CDR2 (germline): SGHAT, FQNNGV. The CDR3 consists of 14 residues. The CDR3 sequence is CASTEDRGNSPLHF. The CDR3 bases are TGTGCCAGCACCGAAGATAGGGGTAATTCACCCCTCCACTTT.

J is TRBJ2-7 and V is TRBV7-8, with 7 bases that match TRBD2. V was pared by 5 bases and J by 7 bases, with 14 bases of the junction left unmatched. Germline V gene lookup returns CDR1 SGHVS and CDR2 FQNEAQ. The length of the CDR3 is 15 residues. CDR3 coding DNA: TGTGCCAGCAGCCCCACGGGTGGGACTACGAAAGAGCAGTACTTC. Translating gives CASSPTGGTTKEQYF.

This chain links TRBV9 with TRBJ2-3, with 11 bases matching TRBD2. CDR3 size: 17 residues. From germline, CDR1 is SGDLS and CDR2 YYNGEE. The junction had 14 bases not matched to a gene; V was cut back by 8 bases and J by 3 bases. CDR3 in amino acids: CASSQTSGVVGTDTQYF. The CDR3 region has the DNA TGTGCCAGTAGTCAGACTAGCGGGGTAGTCGGAACAGATACGCAGTATTTT.

The chain is built from TRBV7-9 and TRBJ1-3; D possibly corresponds to TRBD1 (5 bases). Germline assignment: CDR1 SEHNR and CDR2 FQNEAQ (reference sequence). V was clipped by 2 bases and J by 5 bases, with 22 bases between them. CDR3 size: 18 residues. The DNA of the CDR3 is TGTGCCAGCAGCTTAAGGTCGGGACTGATTTTGCCTAGAAACACCATATATTTT. Translated: CASSLRSGLILPRNTIYF.

This chain links TRBV10-3 with TRBJ1-5; D is uncertain. CDR3 length: 12 amino acids. Germline lookup yields CDR1 ENHRY and CDR2 SYGVKD. Trimming removed 3 bases at V and 13 bases at J, with 13 bases between. CDR3 loop: CAISEKATLQHF. The CDR3 coding sequence is TGTGCCATCAGTGAAAAGGCGACCCTACAGCATTTT.